This T cell receptor (beta chain) stems from a study of shared clonotypes between healthy human individuals. Germline V gene data show CDR1 as MNHEY and CDR2 as SVGAGI. This CDR3 region has 14 residues. Trimming shortened V by 5 bases and J by 1 base, and 11 bases separated the two germline ends. Deep was the level at which the assay was run. In the sorted-subset replicate PCRs, approximately 200 ng DNA, roughly 29,000 T cell genomes, was used. TCRdb's table, derived via immunoSEQ multiplex PCR, lists solely in-frame clones and lacks some. The repertoire holds some 680,000 clones, with roughly 72% as singletons. Worth noting for this clone: What it recognizes is unknown.

General study results and limits: The donor pool, a small one, limited the genetic and exposure-history diversity represented. Memory subsets had estimated richness that was generally smaller than that of naive subsets.

The sample comprised memory CD4+ T cells sorted from blood. Sample subset: CD45RA-negative fraction. The clonotype originates from a woman in her 30s in good health. V gene TRBV6-5 combines with J gene TRBJ1-1; D is ambiguous. For the CDR3, the DNA is TGTGCCAGCAGTCAAGAACAGACGAACACTGAAGCTTTCTTT. This translates into CASSQEQTNTEAFF.